This T cell receptor (beta chain) originates from a study of blood T cell repertoires in COVID-19. Germline V gives CDR1 LGHNT, CDR2 FRNRAP. This CDR3 is 12 amino acids long. V shed 5 bases and J shed 3 bases, with 5 bases lying between them. Recovered status in Cohort 3 required two negative PCRs, clearance, or symptom resolution. Data came from immunoSEQ multiplex PCR; TCRdb stores just in-frame clones and leaves some out. The profile shows roughly 190,000 clones, about nine tenths of them singletons. The clonotype originates from a woman younger than 45 who had recovered from COVID-19. The sample taken for sequencing was PBMCs or T cells enriched from blood (not recorded which). The V and J genes are TRBV12-5 and TRBJ1-5; no clear D. The CDR3 reads CASGIDNQPQHF. The CDR3 DNA follows: TGTGCTAGTGGTATAGACAATCAGCCCCAGCATTTT.